This record concerns one T cell receptor beta chain sequence. Its antigen is undetermined. This sample stems from a study of beta chain features in type 1 diabetes. Study outcomes and limitations: Type 1 diabetes patients showed a moderate but significant shortening of TCRB CDR3s in all four CD4+ subsets.

CD4+ cells of the naive, central memory, regulatory and stem cell-like memory types were sorted via CD45RO/CCR7/CD25/CD127/CD95/CD27. In all sorted populations, purity surpassed 95%. Trimming took 6 bases from V and 4 from J; bases not matched to a gene: 7. Per the germline V gene, CDR1 is KGHSH and CDR2 is LQKENI. The CDR3 covers 15 residues. The investigators reverse transcribed all of the isolated RNA, so they sequenced expressed TCRB transcripts. Method: immunoSEQ multiplex PCR; TCRdb's copy keeps in-frame clones and lacks some. The data contain more than 150,000 clones, approximately 8.7% of them seen just once; the ten biggest clones take up around 0.7%.

V is TRBV18 and J is TRBJ1-5, with 9 bases aligning to TRBD1. The receptor was derived from a woman aged 25 to 39 with type 1 diabetes. The source material was central memory CD4+ T cells from blood. The CDR3 sequence: CASSWDREGNQPQHF. CDR3 bases: TGTGCCAGCTCCTGGGACAGGGAGGGGAATCAGCCCCAGCATTTT.